This T cell receptor (beta chain) was obtained from a study of T cell repertoires in cytomegalovirus infection. About the research overall: Both a matching HLA type and CMV infection were indicated by public TCR beta signatures. Findings of the study overall: The ex vivo response was dominated by HLA-C-restricted CMV-specific TCR beta clonotypes. Summed public TCR beta family frequency identified CMV carriers bearing the relevant HLA.

In TCRdb, the reads were re-called with MiXCR into one record per CDR3 protein. The sample includes around 530,000 distinct CDR3 sequences, 26% of them seen just once. Note on this clonotype: Its cognate antigen is unknown.

The germline V gene encodes CDR1 ENHRY and CDR2 SYGVKD. CDR3 size: 17 residues. The ends lost 0 bases at V and 2 bases at J; junction bases unmatched: 7. The TCR was taken from a human donor in good health (CMV status not recorded). Some clones in this sample may be carry-over from other donors' samples. Specimen: PBMCs. The chain combines TRBV10-3 with TRBJ1-5, with 7 bases fitting TRBD1. This CDR3 is CAISESLDRVGNQPQHF. For the CDR3, the DNA is TGTGCCATCAGTGAGTCCCTTGACAGGGTTGGCAATCAGCCCCAGCATTTT.